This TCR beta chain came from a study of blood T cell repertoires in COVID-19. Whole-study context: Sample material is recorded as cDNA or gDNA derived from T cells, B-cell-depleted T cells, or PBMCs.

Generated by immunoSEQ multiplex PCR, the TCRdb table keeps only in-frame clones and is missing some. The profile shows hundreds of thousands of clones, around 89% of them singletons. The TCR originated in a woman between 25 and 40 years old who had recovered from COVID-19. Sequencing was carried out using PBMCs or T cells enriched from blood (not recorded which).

The CDR3 spells CASSVGGTGATYEQYF. CDR3 coding DNA: TGTGCCAGCAGCGTAGGAGGGACAGGGGCGACCTACGAGCAGTACTTC. The rearrangement joins TRBV9 to TRBJ2-7; 10 bases align to TRBD1. This CDR3 is 16 amino acids long. The V gene's germline CDR1 is SGDLS and CDR2 YYNGEE. Unmatched junction bases numbered 5, after V lost 0 bases and J lost 2 bases. Full variable domain (outside the CDR3, taken from reference TRBV9 and TRBJ2-7): DSGVTQTPKHLITATGQRVTLRCSPRSGDLSVYWYQQSLDQGLQFLIQYYNGEERAKGNILERFSAQQFPDLHSELNLSSLELGDSALYFCASSVGGTGATYEQYFGPGTRLTVT.